A single sample gave rise to the 16 T cell receptor beta chains below, sequenced in a study of blood T cells in healthy people across ages. Sample-barcoded 5' priming and a J-beta primer mix drove a second PCR of roughly 6 to 12 cycles. Each CDR3 protein gets one entry after TCRdb re-called the 5' RACE reads with MiXCR. The table has some 1.5 million distinct CDR3 sequences, 35% to 45% seen once. The sample was blood. All receptors come from a woman aged 18-29 years in good health.

The rearrangement uses TRBV7-9 and TRBJ1-2, with D perhaps TRBD1 (5 bases). The CDR3 runs to 15 residues. Trimming cost V 1 base and J 0 bases, with 9 bases left between them. The germline CDR1 and CDR2 sequences are SEHNR and FQNEAQ (reference sequence). This CDR3 reads CASSLGGVANYGYTF. The DNA of the CDR3 is TGTGCCAGCAGCTTAGGGGGGGTTGCTAACTATGGCTACACCTTC.

This clonotype has just a few counts. This chain uses TRBV6-1 with TRBJ2-7; maybe TRBD2 (6 bases). The CDR3 loop spans 14 amino acids. The germline CDR1 and CDR2 sequences are MNHNS and SASEGT. V was cut by 5 bases and J by 3 bases, with 14 bases left in between. CDR3 sequence: CASSSTGEHYEQYF. The CDR3 DNA reads TGTGCCAGCAGTTCTACGGGGGAGCACTACGAGCAGTACTTC.

The chain is built from TRBV18 and TRBJ2-7; TRBD2 might be the D (6 bases). CDR1 and CDR2 (germline): KGHSH, LQKENI. The CDR3 covers 16 residues. Deletions cut 3 bases from V and 4 bases from J, with 19 bases between. CDR3 amino acids: CASSPHAGLAGYEQYF. The CDR3 bases are TGTGCCAGCTCACCGCATGCGGGGCTAGCAGGTTACGAGCAGTACTTC.

A few counts support this clonotype. The rearrangement joins TRBV7-2 to TRBJ1-1; perhaps TRBD1 as D (5 bases). V was clipped by 4 bases and J by 4 bases, with 13 bases between them. Germline values: CDR1 SGHTA, CDR2 FQGNSA. The CDR3 covers 14 residues. CDR3: CASSSQGGVTEAFF. CDR3 DNA: TGTGCCAGCAGCTCCCAGGGAGGGGTCACTGAAGCTTTCTTT.

The chain uses TRBV24-1 and TRBJ2-4, with a weak D call TRBD1 (7 bases). The CDR3 runs 15 residues. The ends were cut back, 3 bases at V and 10 bases at J, with 18 bases in the middle. Germline V CDR1 and CDR2: KGHDR, SFDVKD. CDR3 in DNA: TGTGCCACCAGTGATCGGACAGGCGGGACGGCAATTCAGTACTTC. Residues: CATSDRTGGTAIQYF.

This clonotype was seen a handful of times. The chain recombines TRBV30 with TRBJ2-4, with a tentative D call TRBD1 (6 bases). The DNA end is more similar to TRBJ2-7, so the J call may be wrong. CDR1 and CDR2 (germline): GTSNPN, SVGIG (reference sequence). The CDR3 loop spans 16 amino acids. This CDR3 reads CAWTPGHLIAPYEQYF. The DNA of the CDR3 is TGTGCCTGGACCCCGGGACACCTTATTGCCCCCTACGAGCAGTACTTC.

This clonotype was seen ten or more times. The chain uses TRBV29-1 and TRBJ2-7, with a possible D match to TRBD1 (6 bases). V lost 4 bases and J 2 bases, leaving 12 bases between the germline ends. The CDR3 loop spans 13 amino acids. The germline CDR1 and CDR2 sequences are SQVTM and ANQGSEA. The CDR3 bases are TGCAGCGTTGGGAAACAGGGTCCCTACGAGCAGTACTTC. Translation gives CSVGKQGPYEQYF.

The CDR3 is CASSKPQGYEQYF. The DNA of the CDR3 is TGTGCCAGCAGCAAACCACAGGGCTACGAGCAGTACTTC. The chain recombines TRBV7-6 with TRBJ2-5, with D tentatively TRBD1 (6 bases). The DNA matches TRBJ2-7 better at its end, which makes the J call doubtful. Germline V gene data show CDR1 as SGHVS and CDR2 as FNYEAQ. There are 13 residues in the CDR3.

The CDR3 DNA sequence: TGTGCCTGGAGTGGCAGGGGGCGCGGGAATGAGCAGTTCTTC. It is translated as CAWSGRGRGNEQFF. The V call is TRBV30, the J call TRBJ2-1; 8 nucleotides align to TRBD1. Germline V gives CDR1 GTSNPN, CDR2 SVGIG (reference sequence). The CDR3 is 14 amino acids. Germline trimming cut 1 base from V and 7 bases from J; bases unmatched to any gene: 6.

The J gene is TRBJ2-5, the V gene TRBV2; D uncertain. Deletions cut 4 bases from V and 2 bases from J, with 14 bases between. This CDR3 is built from 15 residues. The germline V gene encodes CDR1 SNHLY and CDR2 FYNNEI. The CDR3 here is CASSAKRQSQETQYF. The CDR3 DNA sequence: TGTGCCAGCAGTGCTAAGAGGCAGTCTCAAGAGACCCAGTACTTC.

The chain links TRBV12-3 or TRBV12-4 to TRBJ2-3, with D hard to call. CDR3 length equals 15 residues. The V gene lost 1 base and the J gene lost 4 bases, with 12 bases spanning the gap. CDR3 DNA: TGTGCCAGCAGTTTAGGGCTAGTGAGCGCAGATACGCAGTATTTT. Protein: CASSLGLVSADTQYF.

The chain combines TRBV11-2 with TRBJ1-2, with D perhaps TRBD1 (5 bases). The CDR3 length is 16 residues. Trimming removed 5 bases from V and 3 bases from J, with 19 bases in between. From germline, CDR1 is SGHAT and CDR2 FQNNGV. The CDR3 DNA sequence: TGTGCCAGCAGCCGCATGTCAGGGCCGGCGTACTATGGCTACACCTTC. The encoded protein is CASSRMSGPAYYGYTF.

About this clonotype itself: Sequence at one end of the junction differs from germline and may be a read error. This chain connects TRBV5-1 to TRBJ2-6; D not certain. The V gene's germline CDR1 is SGHRS and CDR2 YFSETQ. This CDR3 contains 18 residues. CDR3 region: CAGSLGIIRASGANVLTF. CDR3 DNA: TGCGCCGGCAGCCTTGGCATTATTCGAGCATCTGGGGCCAACGTCCTGACTTTC.

This clonotype was detected only a few times. The chain uses TRBV4-3 and TRBJ2-3; D not certain. Germline V gene lookup returns CDR1 LGHNA and CDR2 YSLEER. Deletions cut 6 bases from V and 2 bases from J, with 12 bases between. The CDR3 totals 14 residues. The CDR3 region has the DNA TGCGCCAGCAGTCCCGATCCATTCACAGATACGCAGTATTTT. Its translation is CASSPDPFTDTQYF.

The V call is TRBV5-1, the J call TRBJ2-6; D remains unclear. CDR1 SGHRS and CDR2 YFSETQ come from the germline V gene. V dropped 4 bases and J dropped 0 bases, with 11 bases sitting between them. The CDR3 consists of 16 residues. CDR3 residues: CASSTVESSGANVLTF. The CDR3 nucleotides read TGCGCCAGCAGCACGGTGGAGTCCTCTGGGGCCAACGTCCTGACTTTC. Looking up the rest from reference TRBV5-1 and TRBJ2-6 gives the full variable domain: KAGVTQTPRYLIKTRGQQVTLSCSPISGHRSVSWYQQTPGQGLQFLFEYFSETQRNKGNFPGRFSGRQFSNSRSEMNVSTLELGDSALYLCASSTVESSGANVLTFGAGSRLTVL.

V usage is TRBV4-3 and J usage is TRBJ1-2; 10 positions agree with TRBD1. The CDR3 contains 15 residues. Per the germline V gene, CDR1 is LGHNA and CDR2 is YSLEER. V trimming: 1 base; J trimming: 4 bases; junction bases outside the gene matches: 3. CDR3: CASSQVDRGVYGYTF. In DNA, the CDR3 is TGCGCCAGCAGCCAAGTGGACAGGGGGGTCTATGGCTACACCTTC.